The next 28 T cell receptor beta chains were all read from a single sample in a study of blood T cell repertoires in COVID-19. Profiled with immunoSEQ multiplex PCR; TCRdb holds only in-frame clones, not every one. Of some 670,000 clones listed, 80% to 90% are singletons. The sample taken for sequencing was peripheral blood. The receptors come from a woman younger than 35 with acute or convalescent COVID-19.

The rearrangement links TRBV7-9 to TRBJ1-1; 9 nucleotides line up with TRBD1. The J segment lost 8 bases and the V segment lost 7 bases, leaving 8 bases of the junction unmatched. CDR3 length equals 13 residues. CDR1 SEHNR and CDR2 FQNEAQ come from the germline V gene (reference sequence). The CDR3 DNA reads TGTGCCAGCACCAAACGACAGGGGGAGGAAGCTTTCTTT. Translating gives CASTKRQGEEAFF. Full variable domain (missing parts from reference TRBV7-9 and TRBJ1-1): DTGVSQNPRHKITKRGQNVTFRCDPISEHNRLYWYRQTLGQGPEFLTYFQNEAQLEKSRLLSDRFSAERPKGSFSTLEIQRTEQGDSAMYLCASTKRQGEEAFFGQGTRLTVV.

The rearrangement joins TRBV25-1 to TRBJ1-2; D remains unclear. Trimming took off 3 bases at V and 4 bases at J, with 12 bases between the two ends. The CDR3 has 14 amino acids. The V gene's germline CDR1 is MGHDK and CDR2 SYGVNS. This CDR3 reads CASSDGQVTYGYTF. CDR3 coding DNA: TGTGCCAGCAGTGATGGGCAGGTTACCTATGGCTACACCTTC.

The gene calls are TRBV6-5 and TRBJ1-2; D is uncertain. Trimming shortened V by 7 bases and J by 8 bases, and 11 bases separated the two germline ends. CDR3 size: 11 residues. Germline lookup yields CDR1 MNHEY and CDR2 SVGAGI. The CDR3 DNA reads TGTGCCAGCATCGACTGGCGCGGCTACACCTTC. This translates into CASIDWRGYTF.

The chain joins TRBV19 to TRBJ1-1, with TRBD1 as a possible D gene (5 bases). Deletions cut 5 bases from V and 6 bases from J, with 7 bases between. In germline, CDR1 is LNHDA, CDR2 SQIVND (reference sequence). The CDR3 is made up of 11 amino acids. For the CDR3, the DNA is TGTGCCAGTAGTCGGGGGGCTGAAGCTTTCTTT. This codes for CASSRGAEAFF.

The gene calls are TRBV5-1 and TRBJ2-1; perhaps TRBD1 as D (5 bases). Germline V gene sequence: CDR1 SGHRS, CDR2 YFSETQ. CDR3 length equals 14 residues. The germline V and J ends were trimmed by 0 bases and 4 bases, with 8 bases remaining between them. The CDR3 coding sequence is TGCGCCAGCAGCTTGGGGACACTATACAATGAGCAGTTCTTC. Residues: CASSLGTLYNEQFF.

This chain connects TRBV7-2 to TRBJ2-1, with unresolved D. Per germline, CDR1 SGHTA and CDR2 FQGNSA. CDR3 length: 11 residues. Trimming stripped 5 bases from V and 7 bases from J, with 6 bases between. The CDR3 DNA sequence: TGTGCCAGCAGCCCTGCGAATGAGCAGTTCTTC. Residues: CASSPANEQFF.

V usage is TRBV27 and J usage is TRBJ1-4; a weak D match, TRBD1 (5 bases). V gave up 10 bases and J gave up 5 bases, with 26 bases separating them. The germline V gene encodes CDR1 MNHEY and CDR2 SMNVEV (reference sequence). The CDR3 length is 17 residues. The CDR3 reads CATRSQGWFQQNEKLFF. DNA for the CDR3: TGTGCCACCAGGTCGCAGGGTTGGTTTCAGCAAAATGAAAAACTGTTTTTT. The whole variable domain, filled in from reference TRBV27 and TRBJ1-4, reads EAQVTQNPRYLITVTGKKLTVTCSQNMNHEYMSWYRQDPGLGLRQIYYSMNVEVTDKGDVPEGYKVSRKEKRNFPLILESPSPNQTSLYFCATRSQGWFQQNEKLFFGSGTQLSVL.

The chain links TRBV4-2 to TRBJ1-1; a possible D gene is TRBD1 (5 bases). Germline values: CDR1 LGHNA, CDR2 YNFKEQ. The CDR3 length is 17 residues. Trimming took 1 base from V and 5 from J, leaving 20 bases between them. CDR3 DNA: TGTGCCAGCAGCCAAGTCCTATGGGAGGGGTTGGGTACTGAAGCTTTCTTT. Its protein product is CASSQVLWEGLGTEAFF.

The chain joins TRBV5-4 to TRBJ2-1, with D tentatively TRBD1 (5 bases). There are 15 residues in the CDR3. The germline V gene has CDR1 SGHNT and CDR2 YYREEE (reference sequence). Trimming took off 0 bases at V and 3 bases at J, with 10 bases between the two ends. Here the CDR3 reads CASSLAAGYYNEQFF. The CDR3 DNA follows: TGTGCCAGCAGCTTGGCGGCAGGGTACTACAATGAGCAGTTCTTC.

Concerning this clone itself: The sample contains more than one DNA sequence encoding this CDR3. This sequence joins TRBV6-5 and TRBJ2-5; D gene unclear. The CDR3 runs to 11 residues. Germline loops: CDR1 MNHEY, CDR2 SVGAGI. V lost 2 bases and J 4 bases, leaving 2 bases between the germline ends. CDR3 amino acids: CASSYRETQYF. The DNA for the CDR3 is TGTGCCAGCAGTTACCGAGAGACCCAGTACTTC.

This sequence joins TRBV5-1 and TRBJ2-1; perhaps TRBD1 as D (6 bases). This CDR3 is 17 amino acids long. Germline V gene sequence: CDR1 SGHRS, CDR2 YFSETQ. V gave up 4 bases and J gave up 0 bases, with 17 bases separating them. CDR3 bases: TGCGCCAGCAGCATTAATAAGCAGGGGAGCTCCTACAATGAGCAGTTCTTC. Translating gives CASSINKQGSSYNEQFF.

This clone was recorded only once. The rearrangement joins TRBV28 to TRBJ1-2; 7 positions match TRBD1. The CDR3 is 15 residues long. Germline lookup yields CDR1 MDHEN and CDR2 SYDVKM. V lost 8 bases to trimming and J lost 3 bases; unmatched junction nucleotides: 12. The CDR3 DNA reads TGTGCCAGCCGATTCCCGCCCGGGACAGACTATGGCTACACCTTC. Translation: CASRFPPGTDYGYTF.

V usage is TRBV27 and J usage is TRBJ1-5, with TRBD1 matching 7 bases. V lost 4 bases, J lost 2 bases, and 5 bases stayed unmatched. This CDR3 region has 15 residues. Germline CDR1 is MNHEY and CDR2 is SMNVEV (reference sequence). The CDR3 DNA reads TGTGCCAGCAGTTCCACAGGGGCAGGCAATCAGCCCCAGCATTTT. This translates into CASSSTGAGNQPQHF.

CDR3 region: CASSLSPGGGSPLHF. CDR3 coding DNA: TGTGCCAGCAGTTTGTCTCCGGGGGGAGGTTCACCCCTCCACTTT. The chain joins TRBV28 to TRBJ1-6; D perhaps matches TRBD1 (5 bases). The V and J ends lost 3 bases and 9 bases respectively, with 15 bases between them. This CDR3 region has 15 residues. The germline V gene encodes CDR1 MDHEN and CDR2 SYDVKM.

This clone was seen a handful of times. V is TRBV25-1 and J is TRBJ1-2; 7 bases align to TRBD1. The junction had 14 bases not matched to a gene; V was cut back by 6 bases and J by 7 bases. CDR3 length equals 15 residues. Germline CDR1 is MGHDK and CDR2 is SYGVNS. This CDR3 is CASSASTGLPRGYTF. DNA for the CDR3: TGTGCCAGCAGCGCCTCGACAGGGCTTCCCCGTGGCTACACCTTC.

This chain connects TRBV11-2 to TRBJ1-2, with a possible D match to TRBD1 (5 bases). The germline V gene has CDR1 SGHAT and CDR2 FQNNGV. CDR3 length: 15 residues. V dropped 1 base and J dropped 2 bases, with 11 bases sitting between them. For the CDR3, the DNA is TGTGCCAGCAGCTTAGGTGCCCGACAGAACTATGGCTACACCTTC. This translates into CASSLGARQNYGYTF.

CDR3 coding DNA: TGTGCCAGCAGTCTCCGCGAACGGCAGGGGCGAGGGAACACTGAAGCTTTCTTT. Its protein product is CASSLRERQGRGNTEAFF. V gene TRBV27 combines with J gene TRBJ1-1; possibly TRBD1 for D (6 bases). The CDR3 totals 18 residues. Germline CDR1 MNHEY, CDR2 SMNVEV (reference sequence). V was clipped by 5 bases and J by 1 base, with 23 bases between them.

This chain uses TRBV7-9 with TRBJ2-1, with D unresolved. V lost 11 bases and J 0 bases, leaving 14 bases between the germline ends. The CDR3 contains 14 residues. The germline gives CDR1 SEHNR, CDR2 FQNEAQ (reference sequence). The CDR3 DNA sequence: TGTGCCTTCCTCGGCGGAGACTCCTACAATGAGCAGTTCTTC. Residues: CAFLGGDSYNEQFF.

The rearrangement uses TRBV19 and TRBJ2-4; TRBD1 aligns across 11 bases. After removal of 6 bases from V and 3 bases from J, the junction contained 4 bases not matched to a gene. The CDR3 contains 15 residues. Germline CDR1 LNHDA, CDR2 SQIVND (reference sequence). This CDR3 is CASRPGTGGKNIQYF. CDR3 bases: TGTGCCAGTAGACCCGGGACAGGGGGCAAAAACATTCAGTACTTC.

This clone has only a few counts. The chain carries TRBV7-2 and TRBJ1-1, with D tentatively TRBD1 (6 bases). The CDR3 has 17 residues. Germline V gives CDR1 SGHTA, CDR2 FQGNSA. Trimming removed 5 bases at V and 1 base at J, with 20 bases between. The CDR3 nucleotides are TGTGCCAGCAGCCCCTCGGGTTTGGGGGCGAAGAACACTGAAGCTTTCTTT. Amino acid sequence: CASSPSGLGAKNTEAFF. Together with reference TRBV7-2 and TRBJ1-1, the CDR3 gives the full variable domain: GAGVSQSPSNKVTEKGKDVELRCDPISGHTALYWYRQSLGQGLEFLIYFQGNSAPDKSGLPSDRFSAERTGGSVSTLTIQRTQQEDSAVYLCASSPSGLGAKNTEAFFGQGTRLTVV.

The chain joins TRBV7-8 to TRBJ2-2; 9 positions agree with TRBD1. Germline V gene data show CDR1 as SGHVS and CDR2 as FQNEAQ. Trimming took 4 bases from V and 7 from J; bases not matched to a gene: 16. This CDR3 spans 18 amino acids. The CDR3 spells CASSSGQGGFGGNGELFF. In DNA, the CDR3 is TGTGCCAGCAGCTCGGGACAGGGAGGCTTTGGGGGGAACGGGGAGCTGTTTTTT.

The chain recombines TRBV9 with TRBJ1-6; 7 nucleotides line up with TRBD1. The CDR3 loop spans 14 amino acids. Per the germline V gene, CDR1 is SGDLS and CDR2 is YYNGEE. Germline trimming cut 4 bases from V and 9 bases from J; bases unmatched to any gene: 7. This CDR3 is CASSPEGASSPLHF. Written as DNA, the CDR3 is TGTGCCAGCAGCCCAGAGGGGGCCTCTTCACCCCTCCACTTT.

The chain employs TRBV7-9 and TRBJ1-4; no definite D call. The germline CDR1 and CDR2 sequences are SEHNR and FQNEAQ (reference sequence). Trimming cost V 1 base and J 8 bases, with 8 bases left between them. The CDR3 has 13 residues. This CDR3 is CASSLVAYEKLFF. In DNA, the CDR3 is TGTGCCAGCAGCTTAGTCGCGTACGAAAAACTGTTTTTT.

J is TRBJ1-6 and V is TRBV6-5, with 8 bases matching TRBD1. Trimming at V came to 6 bases and at J to 6 bases, leaving 7 bases not matched to a gene. CDR1 is MNHEY and CDR2 is SVGAGI in the germline V gene. CDR3 length equals 15 residues. The CDR3 DNA reads TGTGCCAGCAGACGTCAGGGGGCAGGTAATTCACCCCTCCACTTT. This encodes CASRRQGAGNSPLHF.

The rearrangement links TRBV12-3 or TRBV12-4 to TRBJ2-2; D possibly corresponds to TRBD1 (6 bases). The V end was cut by 8 bases, the J end by 7 bases, with 8 bases between. The CDR3 has 11 amino acids. CDR3 in amino acids: CASGRGGELFF. CDR3 DNA sequence: TGTGCCAGCGGCAGGGGCGGGGAGCTGTTTTTT.

The chain has TRBV12-3 or TRBV12-4 and TRBJ2-7; D remains unclear. This CDR3 spans 11 amino acids. The V end lost 3 bases, the J end lost 4 bases, and 4 bases lay between the germline ends. The CDR3 loop is CASSFRYEQYF. The CDR3 DNA is TGTGCCAGCAGTTTCCGGTACGAGCAGTACTTC.

The V gene is TRBV13, the J gene TRBJ2-1; D unclear. There are 11 residues in the CDR3. V lost 4 bases, J lost 10 bases, and 8 bases lay in between. Germline V gene sequence: CDR1 PRHDT, CDR2 FYEKMQ (reference sequence). CDR3 sequence: CASSSRREQFF. DNA of the CDR3: TGTGCCAGCAGCTCCCGCAGGGAGCAGTTCTTC.

This clone appeared once. The chain recombines TRBV7-9 with TRBJ1-3; 8 bases match TRBD1. Germline trimming cut 4 bases from V and 7 bases from J; bases unmatched to any gene: 9. The CDR3 covers 15 residues. Per the germline V gene, CDR1 is SEHNR and CDR2 is FQNEAQ (reference sequence). CDR3 sequence (DNA): TGTGCCAGCAGCTCCGAGACAGGGGAGTTGAACACCATATATTTT. Translating gives CASSSETGELNTIYF.